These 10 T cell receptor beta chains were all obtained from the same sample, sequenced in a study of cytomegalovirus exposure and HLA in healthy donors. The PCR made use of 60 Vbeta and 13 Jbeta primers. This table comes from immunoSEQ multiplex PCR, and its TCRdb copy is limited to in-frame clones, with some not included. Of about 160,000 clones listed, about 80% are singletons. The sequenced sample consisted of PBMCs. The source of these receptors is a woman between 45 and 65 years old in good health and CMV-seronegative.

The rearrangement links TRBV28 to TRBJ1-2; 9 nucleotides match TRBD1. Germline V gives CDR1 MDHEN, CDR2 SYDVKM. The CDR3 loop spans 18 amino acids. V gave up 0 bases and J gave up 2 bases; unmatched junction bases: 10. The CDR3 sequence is CASSLWFLTGGNNYGYTF. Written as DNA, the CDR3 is TGTGCCAGCAGTTTATGGTTCCTGACAGGGGGAAACAACTATGGCTACACCTTC.

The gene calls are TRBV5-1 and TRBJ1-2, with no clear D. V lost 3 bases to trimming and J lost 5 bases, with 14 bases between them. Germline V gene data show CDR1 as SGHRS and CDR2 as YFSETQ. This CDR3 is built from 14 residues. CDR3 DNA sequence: TGCGCCAGCAGCTCAGAAGGACTGGCATATGGCTACACCTTC. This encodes CASSSEGLAYGYTF.

CDR3 DNA sequence: TGTGCCAGCAGTTTGGGAGCTTGGGGTAACAATGAGCAGTTCTTC. Amino acids: CASSLGAWGNNEQFF. The gene calls are TRBV27 and TRBJ2-1; D is possibly TRBD2 (5 bases). Trimming took off 3 bases at V and 5 bases at J, with 14 bases between the two ends. The CDR3 covers 15 residues. Per germline, CDR1 MNHEY and CDR2 SMNVEV (reference sequence).

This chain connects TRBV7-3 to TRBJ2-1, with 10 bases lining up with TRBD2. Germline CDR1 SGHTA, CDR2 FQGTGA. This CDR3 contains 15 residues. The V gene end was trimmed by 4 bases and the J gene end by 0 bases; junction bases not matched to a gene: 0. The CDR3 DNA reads TGTGCCAGCAGCTCTAGCGGGGGCTCCTACAATGAGCAGTTCTTC. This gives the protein CASSSSGGSYNEQFF.

The CDR3 nucleotides are TGTGCCAGCAGCTATAGCGGGGGACCCAATGAGCAGTTCTTC. Encoded protein: CASSYSGGPNEQFF. The rearrangement links TRBV7-6 to TRBJ2-1; 9 bases agree with TRBD2. The CDR3 is made up of 14 amino acids. V lost 4 bases to trimming and J lost 6 bases; unmatched junction nucleotides: 4. Germline assignment: CDR1 SGHVS and CDR2 FNYEAQ.

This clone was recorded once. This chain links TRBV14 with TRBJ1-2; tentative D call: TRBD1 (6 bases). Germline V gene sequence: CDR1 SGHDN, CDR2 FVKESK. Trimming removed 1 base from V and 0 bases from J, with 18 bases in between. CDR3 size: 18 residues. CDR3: CASSQGRYTGIANYGYTF. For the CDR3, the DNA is TGTGCCAGCAGCCAAGGACGATACACAGGGATAGCTAACTATGGCTACACCTTC. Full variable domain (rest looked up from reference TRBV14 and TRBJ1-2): EAGVTQFPSHSVIEKGQTVTLRCDPISGHDNLYWYRRVMGKEIKFLLHFVKESKQDESGMPNNRFLAERTGGTYSTLKVQPAELEDSGVYFCASSQGRYTGIANYGYTFGSGTRLTVV.

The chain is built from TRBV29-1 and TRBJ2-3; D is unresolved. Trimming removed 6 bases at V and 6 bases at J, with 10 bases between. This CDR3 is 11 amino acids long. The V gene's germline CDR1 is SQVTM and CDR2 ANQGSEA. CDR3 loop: CSVALGDTQYF. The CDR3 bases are TGCAGCGTGGCGCTCGGGGATACGCAGTATTTT.

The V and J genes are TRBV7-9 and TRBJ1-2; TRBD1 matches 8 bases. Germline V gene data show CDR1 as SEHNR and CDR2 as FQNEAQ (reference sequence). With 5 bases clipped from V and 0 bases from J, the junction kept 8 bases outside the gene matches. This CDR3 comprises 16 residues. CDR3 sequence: CASSAQGQAPNYGYTF. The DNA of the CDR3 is TGTGCCAGCAGCGCGCAGGGACAGGCTCCTAACTATGGCTACACCTTC.

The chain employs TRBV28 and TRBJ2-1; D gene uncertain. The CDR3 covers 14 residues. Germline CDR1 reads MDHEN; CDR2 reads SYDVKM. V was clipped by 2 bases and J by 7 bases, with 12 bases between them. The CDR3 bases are TGTGCCAGCAGTTTAACCCAGGATTGGAATGAGCAGTTCTTC. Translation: CASSLTQDWNEQFF.

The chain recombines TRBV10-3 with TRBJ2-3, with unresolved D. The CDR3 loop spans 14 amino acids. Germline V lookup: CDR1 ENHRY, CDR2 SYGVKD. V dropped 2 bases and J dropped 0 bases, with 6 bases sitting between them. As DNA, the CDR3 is TGTGCCATCAGTGAGGGGCACAGCACAGATACGCAGTATTTT. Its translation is CAISEGHSTDTQYF.